This T cell receptor (beta chain) was identified during a study of T cell changes during pregnancy in multiple sclerosis. CDR1 is SGHRS and CDR2 is YFSETQ in the germline V gene. Trimming removed 0 bases from V and 0 bases from J, with 13 bases in between. The CDR3 contains 17 residues. Libraries were prepared by immunoSEQ multiplex PCR; TCRdb keeps only in-frame clonotypes and omits some of them. The sample has roughly 57,000 clones; less than 95% are singletons. Sequenced here: CD8+ T cells from peripheral blood mononuclear cells, sampled after pregnancy. The V gene is TRBV5-1, the J gene TRBJ2-1; TRBD1 is a possible D gene (6 bases). This TCR derives from a female donor with multiple sclerosis, enrolled in a pregnancy study. Here the CDR3 DNA reads TGCGCCAGCAGCTTGGCGACAGGCCGGAGCTCCTACAATGAGCAGTTCTTC. Its protein is CASSLATGRSSYNEQFF.